These T cell receptor beta chains were read from a single sample in a study of T cell repertoires in cytomegalovirus infection. TCRdb used MiXCR to reprocess the reads, holding one entry per CDR3 protein. The profile shows 700,000 to 900,000 distinct CDR3 sequences, almost 30% of them singletons. No antigen has been identified for these receptors. The sequenced sample was cultured CD8+ T cells from PBMCs, obtained from culture after CMV antigen stimulation. Every receptor here comes from a human donor in good health (CMV status not recorded). Some clones in this sample may be carry-over from other donors' samples. Both conserved end residues are part of each CDR3. Each record gives: V gene, clone size, J gene, D gene, CDR3 DNA, CDR3 protein. D genes are given only for firm matches. Clone size is given for some rows only: seen once, a few or many times, or a class if the clone is expanded.

TRBV10-3	NA	TRBJ2-5	NA	TGTGCCATCAGTGACGAATCCCGAGAGACCCAGTACTTC	CAISDESRETQYF
TRBV7-9	many	TRBJ2-1	NA	TGTGCCAGCAGCTTAGTTGGTGGTTTCTCCTACAATGAGCAGTTCTTC	CASSLVGGFSYNEQFF
TRBV7-6	NA	TRBJ2-7	NA	TGTGCCAGCAGCTTAGGGGTGGGGGCAGGAGAGCAGTACTTC	CASSLGVGAGEQYF
TRBV7-9	many	TRBJ2-4	NA	TGTGCCAGCAGCAACCGGGACCGGGGAGGCATTCAGTACTTC	CASSNRDRGGIQYF
TRBV7-6	many	TRBJ1-1	NA	TGTGCCAGCAGGGGGAACACTGAAGCTTTCTTT	CASRGNTEAFF
TRBV7-6	many	TRBJ1-1	NA	TGTGCCAGCAGCCCGAGTGGGAACACTGAAGCTTTCTTT	CASSPSGNTEAFF
TRBV7-6	few	TRBJ1-6	NA	TGTGCCAGCAGCCTTGGGACCGAATATAATTCACCCCTCCACTTT	CASSLGTEYNSPLHF
TRBV7-9	many	TRBJ2-5	TRBD2	TGTGCCAGCAGCCCCCGGACTAGCGGGGGGGAGACCCAGTACTTC	CASSPRTSGGETQYF
TRBV7-9	many	TRBJ2-3	TRBD2	TGTGCCAGCCTCGGGACTAGCGACGTGGGTACGCAGTATTTT	CASLGTSDVGTQYF
TRBV10-3	NA	TRBJ2-2	NA	TGTGCCATCGCAGGGGAGAACACCGGGGAGCTGTTTTTT	CAIAGENTGELFF
TRBV7-9	few	TRBJ2-1	NA	TGTGCCAGCAGCCCGAGCGCGGGGATTAGGGTCAATGAGCAGTTCTTC	CASSPSAGIRVNEQFF
TRBV2	NA	TRBJ1-4	TRBD1	TGTGCCAGCAGTGCTTGGGCAGGGGGCCACCTTAATGAAAAACTGTTTTTT	CASSAWAGGHLNEKLFF
TRBV7-8	many	TRBJ2-3	TRBD2	TGTGCCAGCAGCTTAATGGGGGGGAGCACAGATACGCAGTATTTT	CASSLMGGSTDTQYF
TRBV20-1	many	TRBJ2-2	NA	TGCAGCTTGGGGGGCCGGAACACCGGGGAGCTGTTTTTT	CSLGGRNTGELFF
TRBV6-5	NA	TRBJ2-2	NA	TGTGCCAGCAGTTACCAGCAAGCCGGGGAGCTGTTTTTT	CASSYQQAGELFF
TRBV7-9	NA	TRBJ2-2	NA	TGTGCCAGCAGCCCAAGAGGTGGGGGCGCCGGGGAGCTGTTTTTT	CASSPRGGGAGELFF
TRBV7-8	few	TRBJ2-1	TRBD1	TGTGCCAGCCAAACAGGGGCTCGCGGCCCCAGTGAGCAGTTCTTC	CASQTGARGPSEQFF
TRBV19	NA	TRBJ1-4	NA	TGTGCCAGTAGTATCTTGATGTCGAGGAGAACTAATGAAAAACTGTTTTTT	CASSILMSRRTNEKLFF
TRBV27	few	TRBJ2-5	NA	TGTGCCAGCACTCGGGGAGAGACCCAGTACTTC	CASTRGETQYF
TRBV4-3	NA	TRBJ2-3	NA	TGCGCCAGCAGCCAAACCCCCCTAATATGGGCGAACACAGATACGCAGTATTTT	CASSQTPLIWANTDTQYF
TRBV5-1	NA	TRBJ2-3	NA	TGCGCCAGCAGCTTTACGGATTCTAACACAGATACGCAGTATTTT	CASSFTDSNTDTQYF
TRBV27	once	TRBJ2-7	NA	TGTGCCAGCAGGGCCAGCAGGACAGTATCCTACGAGCAGTACTTC	CASRASRTVSYEQYF
TRBV7-6	few	TRBJ2-1	TRBD2	TGTGCCAGCAGCCCGGGAGCGGGGGGGCCAAATGAGCAGTTCTTC	CASSPGAGGPNEQFF
TRBV5-4	NA	TRBJ1-6	NA	TGTGCCAGCAGCTTGGCCACTTATAATTCACCCCTCCACTTT	CASSLATYNSPLHF
TRBV6-1	NA	TRBJ2-1	TRBD2	TGTGCCAGTAACTCCGGGGGGAACTCCTACAATGAGCAGTTCTTC	CASNSGGNSYNEQFF
TRBV7-9	few	TRBJ1-2	NA	TGTGCCAGCAGCTTAAGTGAGGTCTTGGGGGGCTACACCTTC	CASSLSEVLGGYTF
TRBV6-2/TRBV6-3	many	TRBJ2-4	TRBD1	TGTGCCAGCACGGACAGGGGGCGGCTAGCCAAAAACATTCAGTACTTC	CASTDRGRLAKNIQYF
TRBV12-3/TRBV12-4	NA	TRBJ1-5	NA	TGTGCCAGCGGGGATTATAGCAATCAGCCCCAGCATTTT	CASGDYSNQPQHF
TRBV24-1	NA	TRBJ1-2	NA	TGTGCCACCAGTGATTTGTCCTCTCGCTATGGCTACACCTTC	CATSDLSSRYGYTF
TRBV19	few	TRBJ2-7	NA	TGTGCCAGTAGTTCCGGGAGCTATAGCGAGCAGTACTTC	CASSSGSYSEQYF
TRBV4-1	few	TRBJ2-5	NA	TGCGCCAGCAGCCAAGAAAAGGGCATCGGATTGAGAGAGACCCAGTACTTC	CASSQEKGIGLRETQYF
TRBV7-6	NA	TRBJ2-1	NA	TGTGCCAGCAGCTTAGGTGATATGACCTACAATGAGCAGTTCTTC	CASSLGDMTYNEQFF
TRBV2	NA	TRBJ1-4	NA	TGTGCCAGCAGTGATGGGGACTACCCTGAAAAACTGTTTTTT	CASSDGDYPEKLFF
TRBV6-2/TRBV6-3	NA	TRBJ2-1	TRBD2	TGTGCCAGCAGTTACTCGGCGGCGGGGGGGCCAGGTGAGCAGTTCTTC	CASSYSAAGGPGEQFF
TRBV10-3	NA	TRBJ2-7	NA	TGTGCCATCAGTGAGTGGGGCGAGCAGTACTTC	CAISEWGEQYF
TRBV25-1	NA	TRBJ1-1	NA	TGTGCCAGCAGTCCCGAGGCAGGAGGAGGCACTGAAGCTTTCTTT	CASSPEAGGGTEAFF
TRBV4-3	few	TRBJ2-1	NA	TGCGCCAGCAGCCAAGATGGTGGAGGGGGGACTCACAATGAGCAGTTCTTC	CASSQDGGGGTHNEQFF
TRBV9	few	TRBJ2-5	NA	TGTGCCAGCAGCCCTGAAGAGAAGGAGACCCAGTACTTC	CASSPEEKETQYF
TRBV9	NA	TRBJ2-3	TRBD2	TGTGCCAGCAGCGTAGGCGGGGGGGCCGGCACAGATACGCAGTATTTT	CASSVGGGAGTDTQYF
TRBV20-1	few	TRBJ1-4	NA	TGCAGTGCTAGTCAGGGAGGAGGCGAAAAACTGTTTTTT	CSASQGGGEKLFF
TRBV7-9	NA	TRBJ2-5	TRBD2	TGTGCCAGCAGCGCCCGAGCGGGGGGTGGGGACCAGTACTTC	CASSARAGGGDQYF
TRBV7-6	many	TRBJ1-5	TRBD1	TGTGCCAGCAGCTACGACAGGGACCCGAATCAGCCCCAGCATTTT	CASSYDRDPNQPQHF
TRBV7-6	few	TRBJ2-7	NA	TGTGCCAGCAGCTCCCGTGAGGCGAGGCAGTACTTC	CASSSREARQYF